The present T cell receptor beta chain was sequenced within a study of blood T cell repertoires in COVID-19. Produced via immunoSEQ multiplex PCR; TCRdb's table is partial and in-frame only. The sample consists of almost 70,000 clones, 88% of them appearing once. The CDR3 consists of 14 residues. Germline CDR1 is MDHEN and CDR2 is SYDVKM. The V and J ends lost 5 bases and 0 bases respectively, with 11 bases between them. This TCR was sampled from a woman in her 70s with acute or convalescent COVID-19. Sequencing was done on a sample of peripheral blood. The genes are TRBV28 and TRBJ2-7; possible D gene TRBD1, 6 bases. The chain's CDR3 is CASSIGTISYEQYF. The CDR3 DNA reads TGTGCCAGCAGTATAGGGACAATCTCCTACGAGCAGTACTTC.